The T cell receptor beta chain described here comes from a study of shared clonotypes between healthy human individuals. Assay: immunoSEQ multiplex PCR; the TCRdb copy retains only in-frame clones and omits some. The repertoire consists of about 2.2 million clones, with 90% to 95% occurring once and the leading ten covering about 1.7%. The naive CD8 fraction comprised CD45RO-negative cells positively selected for CCR7 and excluded terminally differentiated effector memory CD45RA+ cells. The sequence was obtained from a young man in good health. Some clones in this sample may be carry-over from other donors' samples. The sample was naive CD8+ T cells from PBMCs.

The CDR3 DNA reads as TGTGCCAGTAGTGTACTAGCGGTTAGCACAGATACGCAGTATTTT. This gives the protein CASSVLAVSTDTQYF. V gene TRBV19 combines with J gene TRBJ2-3; 8 bases match TRBD2. Germline trimming cut 5 bases from V and 0 bases from J; bases unmatched to any gene: 4. The CDR3 sequence is 15 residues long. Germline V gene data show CDR1 as LNHDA and CDR2 as SQIVND (reference sequence).